This T cell receptor (beta chain) was sequenced in a study of T cell responses to AZD1222 COVID-19 vaccine. Of note for this clone: As yet, its antigen is unknown.

Sequenced by immunoSEQ multiplex PCR; TCRdb stores in-frame clones only, minus some. In the table there are 150,000 to 200,000 clones, over 90% of which are singletons. Study-level results: Reports say nearly half of spike-specific TCRs go after unmutated variant regions.

The CDR3 sequence is 15 residues long. Germline CDR1 SGHNT, CDR2 YYREEE (reference sequence). V was cut by 3 bases and J by 5 bases, with 14 bases left in between. This TCR derives from an adult in good health. The chain recombines TRBV5-4 with TRBJ1-4, with D perhaps TRBD1 (5 bases). Sequenced here: peripheral blood, sampled on day 0 of AZD1222 vaccination. This chain's CDR3 is CASSSAETENEKLFF. The CDR3 region has the DNA TGTGCCAGCAGCTCCGCTGAGACAGAGAATGAAAAACTGTTTTTT.